The clone carrying this TCR beta chain was detected ten times or more. Its antigen is unknown. The data stem from a study of T cells in Graves' hyperthyroidism and ophthalmopathy. Study-level findings and limits: Most clonotypes that expanded in the thyroid above 0.001 also showed up in blood. Ophthalmopathy was distinguished from stable hyperthyroidism by 13 V-J signatures.

The source material, RNA transcripts, was used to amplify TCR beta CDR3 regions. First-round RT-PCR targeting the TCR CDR3 was performed with the HTBI primer set. TCRdb fed the multiplex PCR reads into MiXCR, producing one record per CDR3 protein. Among 500,000 to 650,000 distinct CDR3 sequences listed, more than 12% were seen once. Germline loops: CDR1 SGHRS, CDR2 YFSETQ. The V end lost 4 bases, the J end lost 1 base, and 11 bases lay between the germline ends. CDR3 length equals 15 residues. Ophthalmopathy in the patients scored at least 3 on Clinical Activity Score and at least 4 on NOSPECS grade, lasting under 3 months. Clinical symptoms, serum thyroxine and TRAb, thyroid ultrasound and orbital computed tomography were used for the diagnoses.

This chain links TRBV5-1 with TRBJ2-2; TRBD2 might be the D (6 bases). Sequencing was carried out using blood. This receptor was identified in a woman between 50 and 59 years old with Graves' ophthalmopathy. For the CDR3, the DNA is TGCGCCAGCAGCAGCGGGCCGAAGAACACCGGGGAGCTGTTTTTT. Encoded protein: CASSSGPKNTGELFF.